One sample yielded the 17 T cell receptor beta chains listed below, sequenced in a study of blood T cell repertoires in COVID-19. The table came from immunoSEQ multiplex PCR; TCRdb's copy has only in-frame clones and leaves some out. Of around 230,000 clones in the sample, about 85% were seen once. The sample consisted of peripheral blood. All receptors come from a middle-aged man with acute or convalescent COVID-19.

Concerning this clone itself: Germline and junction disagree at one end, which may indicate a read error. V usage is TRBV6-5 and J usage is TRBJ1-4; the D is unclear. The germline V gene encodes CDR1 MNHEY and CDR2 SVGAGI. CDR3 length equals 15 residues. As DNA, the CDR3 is TGTGCCACCAGTCGGAGCGGGTCTTTTAATGAAAAACTGTTTTTT. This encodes CATSRSGSFNEKLFF.

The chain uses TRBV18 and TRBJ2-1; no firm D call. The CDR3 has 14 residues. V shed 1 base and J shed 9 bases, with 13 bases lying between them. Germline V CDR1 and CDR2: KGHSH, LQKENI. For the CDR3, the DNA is TGTGCCAGCTCACCACTGGGTCGCTCGGGTGAGCAGTTCTTC. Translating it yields CASSPLGRSGEQFF.

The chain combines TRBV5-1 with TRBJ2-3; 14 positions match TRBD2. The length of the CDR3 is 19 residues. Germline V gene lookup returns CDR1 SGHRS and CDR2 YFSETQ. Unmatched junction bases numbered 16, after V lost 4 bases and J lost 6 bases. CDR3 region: CASSIQGGLAGVLGDTQYF. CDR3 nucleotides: TGCGCCAGCAGCATTCAAGGGGGACTAGCGGGAGTATTGGGTGATACGCAGTATTTT.

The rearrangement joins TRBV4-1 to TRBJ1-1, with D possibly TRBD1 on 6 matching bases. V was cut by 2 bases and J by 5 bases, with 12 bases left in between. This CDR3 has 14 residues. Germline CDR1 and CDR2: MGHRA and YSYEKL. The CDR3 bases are TGCGCCAGCAGCCAAATCAGGGGAAGGACTGAAGCTTTCTTT. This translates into CASSQIRGRTEAFF.

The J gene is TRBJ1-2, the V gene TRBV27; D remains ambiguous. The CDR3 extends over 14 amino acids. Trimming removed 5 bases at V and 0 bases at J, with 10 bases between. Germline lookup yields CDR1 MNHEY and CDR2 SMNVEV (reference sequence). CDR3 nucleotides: TGTGCCAGCAGTAACTATCCCACTAACTATGGCTACACCTTC. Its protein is CASSNYPTNYGYTF.

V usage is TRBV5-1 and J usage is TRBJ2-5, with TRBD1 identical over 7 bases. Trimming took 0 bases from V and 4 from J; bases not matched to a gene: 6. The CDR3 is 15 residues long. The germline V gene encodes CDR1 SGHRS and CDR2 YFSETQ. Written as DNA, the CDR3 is TGCGCCAGCAGCTTGGCACAGGGGATTGTAGAGACCCAGTACTTC. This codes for CASSLAQGIVETQYF.

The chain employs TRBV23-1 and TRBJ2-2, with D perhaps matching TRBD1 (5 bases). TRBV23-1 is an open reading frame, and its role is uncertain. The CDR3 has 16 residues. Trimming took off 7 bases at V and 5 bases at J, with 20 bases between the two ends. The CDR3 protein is CASISLGQGATGELFF. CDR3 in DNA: TGCGCCAGCATATCGTTGGGGCAGGGCGCAACCGGGGAGCTGTTTTTT.

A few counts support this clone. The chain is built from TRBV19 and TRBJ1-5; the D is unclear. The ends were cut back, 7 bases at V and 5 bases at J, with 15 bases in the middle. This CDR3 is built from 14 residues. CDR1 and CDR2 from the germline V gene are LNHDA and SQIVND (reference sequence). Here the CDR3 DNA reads TGTGCCAGTAATTCGCTAGCCTACTATCAGCCCCAGCATTTT. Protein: CASNSLAYYQPQHF.

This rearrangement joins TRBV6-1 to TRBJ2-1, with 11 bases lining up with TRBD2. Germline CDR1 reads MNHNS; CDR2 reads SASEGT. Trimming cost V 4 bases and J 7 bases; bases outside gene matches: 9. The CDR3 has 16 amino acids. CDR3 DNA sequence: TGTGCCAGCAGTGTCGGTAGCGGGGGGGTCAAGAATGAGCAGTTCTTC. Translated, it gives CASSVGSGGVKNEQFF.

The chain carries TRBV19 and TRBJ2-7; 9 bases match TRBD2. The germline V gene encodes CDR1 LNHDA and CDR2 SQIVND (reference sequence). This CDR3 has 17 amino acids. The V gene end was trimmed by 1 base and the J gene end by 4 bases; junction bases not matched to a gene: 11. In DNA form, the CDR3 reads TGTGCCAGTAGTATAGGGACCGCGCTAGCGGGGTCATACGAGCAGTACTTC. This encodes CASSIGTALAGSYEQYF.

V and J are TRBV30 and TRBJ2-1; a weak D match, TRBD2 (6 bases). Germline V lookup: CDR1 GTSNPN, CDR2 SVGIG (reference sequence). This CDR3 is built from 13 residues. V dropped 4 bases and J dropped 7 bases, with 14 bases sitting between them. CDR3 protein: CAWMGGSWNEQFF. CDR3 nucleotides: TGTGCCTGGATGGGGGGATCTTGGAATGAGCAGTTCTTC. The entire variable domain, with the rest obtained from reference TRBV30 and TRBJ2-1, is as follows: SQTIHQWPATLVQPVGSPLSLECTVEGTSNPNLYWYRQAAGRGLQLLFYSVGIGQISSEVPQNLSASRPQDRQFILSSKKLLLSDSGFYLCAWMGGSWNEQFFGPGTRLTVL.

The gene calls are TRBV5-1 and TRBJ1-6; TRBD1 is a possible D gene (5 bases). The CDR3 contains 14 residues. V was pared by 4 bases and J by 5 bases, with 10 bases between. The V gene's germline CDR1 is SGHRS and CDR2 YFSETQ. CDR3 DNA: TGCGCCAGCAGCAAGGACACCAATAATTCACCCCTCCACTTT. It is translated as CASSKDTNNSPLHF.

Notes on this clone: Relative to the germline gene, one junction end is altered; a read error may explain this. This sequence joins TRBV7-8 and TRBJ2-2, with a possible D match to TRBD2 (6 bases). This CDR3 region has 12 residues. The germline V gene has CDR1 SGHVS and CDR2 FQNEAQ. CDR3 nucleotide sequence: TGTGCCAGCAGCTCTCCGATAGGCGCGGGGATTTTT. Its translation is CASSSPIGAGIF. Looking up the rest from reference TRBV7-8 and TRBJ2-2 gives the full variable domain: GAGVSQSPRYKVAKRGQDVALRCDPISGHVSLFWYQQALGQGPEFLTYFQNEAQLDKSGLPSDRFFAERPEGSVSTLKIQRTQQEDSAVYLCASSSPIGAGIFGEGSRLTVL.

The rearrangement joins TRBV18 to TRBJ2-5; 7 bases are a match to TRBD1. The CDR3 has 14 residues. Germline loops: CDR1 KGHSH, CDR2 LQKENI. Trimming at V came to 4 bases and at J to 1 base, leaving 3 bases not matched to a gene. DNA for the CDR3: TGTGCCAGCTCACTGGGACAGTCCCAAGAGACCCAGTACTTC. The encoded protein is CASSLGQSQETQYF.

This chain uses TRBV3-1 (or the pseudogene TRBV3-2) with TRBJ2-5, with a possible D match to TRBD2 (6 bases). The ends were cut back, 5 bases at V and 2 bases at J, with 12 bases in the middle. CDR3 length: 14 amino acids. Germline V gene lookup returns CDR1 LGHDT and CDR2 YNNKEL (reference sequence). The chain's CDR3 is CASSFRGNQETQYF. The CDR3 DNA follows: TGTGCCAGCAGCTTCCGGGGGAATCAAGAGACCCAGTACTTC.

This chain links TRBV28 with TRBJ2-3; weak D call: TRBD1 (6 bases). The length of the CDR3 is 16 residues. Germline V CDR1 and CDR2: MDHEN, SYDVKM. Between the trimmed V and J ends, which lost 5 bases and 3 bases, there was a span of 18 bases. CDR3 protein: CASSGQGYRETDTQYF. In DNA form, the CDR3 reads TGTGCCAGCAGTGGTCAAGGATACAGGGAAACAGATACGCAGTATTTT.

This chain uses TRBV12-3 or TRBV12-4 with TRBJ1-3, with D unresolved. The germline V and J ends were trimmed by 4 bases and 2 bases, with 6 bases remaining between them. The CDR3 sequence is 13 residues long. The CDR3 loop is CASSSTTGNTIYF. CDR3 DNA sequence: TGTGCCAGCAGTTCAACTACTGGAAACACCATATATTTT.